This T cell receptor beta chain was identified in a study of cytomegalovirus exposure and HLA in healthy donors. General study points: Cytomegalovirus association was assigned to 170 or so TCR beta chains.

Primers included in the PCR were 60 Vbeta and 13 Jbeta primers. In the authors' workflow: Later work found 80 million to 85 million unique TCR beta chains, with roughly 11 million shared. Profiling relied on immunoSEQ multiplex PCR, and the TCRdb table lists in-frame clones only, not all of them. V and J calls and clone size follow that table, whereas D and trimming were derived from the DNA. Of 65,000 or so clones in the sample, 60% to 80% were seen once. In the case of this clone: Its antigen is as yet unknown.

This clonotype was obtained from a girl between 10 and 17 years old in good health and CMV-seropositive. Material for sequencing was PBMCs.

The CDR3 loop reads CASSAGLAGTDTQYF. The CDR3 nucleotides read TGTGCCAGCAGCGCCGGACTAGCGGGCACAGATACGCAGTATTTT. V is TRBV9 and J is TRBJ2-3, with 10 bases aligning to TRBD2. V shed 3 bases, J shed 1 base, and the junction held 2 bases outside the gene matches. The V gene's germline CDR1 is SGDLS and CDR2 YYNGEE. The CDR3 runs 15 residues. Using reference TRBV9 and TRBJ2-3 for the parts outside the CDR3, the full variable domain is DSGVTQTPKHLITATGQRVTLRCSPRSGDLSVYWYQQSLDQGLQFLIQYYNGEERAKGNILERFSAQQFPDLHSELNLSSLELGDSALYFCASSAGLAGTDTQYFGPGTRLTVL.